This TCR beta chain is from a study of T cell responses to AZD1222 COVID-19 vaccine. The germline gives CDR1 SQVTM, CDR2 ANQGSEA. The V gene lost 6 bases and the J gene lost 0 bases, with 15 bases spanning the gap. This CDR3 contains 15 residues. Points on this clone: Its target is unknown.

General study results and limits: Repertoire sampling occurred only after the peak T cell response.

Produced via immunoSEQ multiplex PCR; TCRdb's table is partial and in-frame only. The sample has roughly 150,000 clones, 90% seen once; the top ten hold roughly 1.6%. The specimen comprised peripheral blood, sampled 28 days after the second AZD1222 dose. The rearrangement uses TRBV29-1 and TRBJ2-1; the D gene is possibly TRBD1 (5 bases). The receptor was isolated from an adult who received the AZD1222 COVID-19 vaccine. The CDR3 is CSVVDSNYSYNEQFF. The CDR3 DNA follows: TGCAGCGTGGTAGACAGCAACTACTCCTACAATGAGCAGTTCTTC.